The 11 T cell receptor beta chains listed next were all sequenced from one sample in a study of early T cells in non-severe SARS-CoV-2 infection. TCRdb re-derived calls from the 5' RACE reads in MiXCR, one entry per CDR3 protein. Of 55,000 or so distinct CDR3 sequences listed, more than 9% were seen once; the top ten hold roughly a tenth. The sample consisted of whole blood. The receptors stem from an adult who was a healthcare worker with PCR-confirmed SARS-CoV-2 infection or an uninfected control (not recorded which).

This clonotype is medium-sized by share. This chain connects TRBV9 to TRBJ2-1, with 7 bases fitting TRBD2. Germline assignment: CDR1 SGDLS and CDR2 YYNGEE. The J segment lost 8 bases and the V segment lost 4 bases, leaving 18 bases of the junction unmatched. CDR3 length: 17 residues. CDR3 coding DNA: TGTGCCAGCAGCTCCTACCCGAGGACTAGAGTTGGATATGAGCAGTTCTTC. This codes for CASSSYPRTRVGYEQFF.

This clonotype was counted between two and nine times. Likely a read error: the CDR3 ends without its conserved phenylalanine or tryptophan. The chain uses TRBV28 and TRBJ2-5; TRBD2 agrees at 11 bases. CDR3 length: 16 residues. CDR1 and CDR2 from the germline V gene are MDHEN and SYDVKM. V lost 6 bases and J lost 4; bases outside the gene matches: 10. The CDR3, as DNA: TGTGCCAGCAGCCCAACTAGCGGGAGTCAGAGAGAGACCCAGTACTCC. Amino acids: CASSPTSGSQRETQYS.

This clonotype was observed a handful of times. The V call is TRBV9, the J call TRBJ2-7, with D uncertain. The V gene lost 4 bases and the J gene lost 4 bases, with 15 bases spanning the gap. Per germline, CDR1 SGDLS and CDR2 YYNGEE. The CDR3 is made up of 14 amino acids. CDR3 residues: CASSPDAAAYEQYF. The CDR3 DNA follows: TGTGCCAGCAGCCCCGATGCGGCCGCTTACGAGCAGTACTTC.

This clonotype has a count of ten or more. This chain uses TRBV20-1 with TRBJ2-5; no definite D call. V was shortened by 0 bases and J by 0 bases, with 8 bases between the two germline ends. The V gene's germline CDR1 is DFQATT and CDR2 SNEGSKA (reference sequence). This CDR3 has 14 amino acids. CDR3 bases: TGCAGTGCTAGAGATTGGTCCGACCAAGAGACCCAGTACTTC. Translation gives CSARDWSDQETQYF.

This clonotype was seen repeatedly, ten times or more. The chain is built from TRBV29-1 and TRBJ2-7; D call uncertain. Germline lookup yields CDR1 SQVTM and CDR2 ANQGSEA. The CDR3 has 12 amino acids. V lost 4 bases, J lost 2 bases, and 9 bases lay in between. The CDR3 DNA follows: TGCAGCGTTGTGAGTTCCCCCTACGAGCAGTACTTC. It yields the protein CSVVSSPYEQYF.

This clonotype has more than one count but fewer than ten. The CDR3 region has the DNA TGCAGTGCCTTGGAAGACACTAATGAGCAGTTCTTC. Translated, it gives CSALEDTNEQFF. V is TRBV20-1 and J is TRBJ2-1; D is unresolved. The CDR3 is 12 amino acids. Germline CDR1 and CDR2: DFQATT and SNEGSKA (reference sequence). Trimming took 6 bases from V and 7 from J, leaving 13 bases between them.

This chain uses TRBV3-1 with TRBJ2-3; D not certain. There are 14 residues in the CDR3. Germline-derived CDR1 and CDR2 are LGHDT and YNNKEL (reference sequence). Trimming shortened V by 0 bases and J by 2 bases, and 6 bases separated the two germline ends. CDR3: CASSQERATDTQYF. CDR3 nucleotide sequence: TGTGCCAGCAGCCAAGAAAGGGCCACAGATACGCAGTATTTT.

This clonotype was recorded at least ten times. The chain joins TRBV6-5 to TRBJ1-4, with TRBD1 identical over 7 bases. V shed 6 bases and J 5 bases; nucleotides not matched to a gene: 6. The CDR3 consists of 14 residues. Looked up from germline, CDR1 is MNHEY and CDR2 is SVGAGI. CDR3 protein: CASSLGQTNEKLFF. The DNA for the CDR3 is TGTGCCAGCAGCCTGGGACAGACGAATGAAAAACTGTTTTTT.

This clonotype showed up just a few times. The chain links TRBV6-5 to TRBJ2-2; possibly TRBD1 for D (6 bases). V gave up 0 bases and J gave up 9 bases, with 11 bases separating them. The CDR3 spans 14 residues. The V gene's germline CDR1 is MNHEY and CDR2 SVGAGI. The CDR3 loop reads CASSYSPGARELFF. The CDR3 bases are TGTGCCAGCAGTTACTCCCCAGGGGCCCGGGAGCTGTTTTTT.

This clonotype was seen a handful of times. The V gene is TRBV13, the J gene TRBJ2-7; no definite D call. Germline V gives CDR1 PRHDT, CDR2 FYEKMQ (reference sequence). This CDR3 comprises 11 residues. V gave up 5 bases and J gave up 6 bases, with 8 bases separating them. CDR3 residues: CASSLSTEQYF. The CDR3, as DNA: TGTGCCAGCAGCCTATCAACCGAGCAGTACTTC.

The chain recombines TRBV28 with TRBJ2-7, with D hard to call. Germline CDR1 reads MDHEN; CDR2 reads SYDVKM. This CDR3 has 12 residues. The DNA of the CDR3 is TGTGGAACAGCTAGAAAACAATACGAGCAGTACTTC. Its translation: CGTARKQYEQYF.